This section outlines one T cell receptor beta chain sequence together with its context. The antigen is not known. This CDR3 contains 13 residues. V lost 2 bases and J 3 bases, leaving 3 bases between the germline ends. From germline, CDR1 is SGHKS and CDR2 YYEKEE (reference sequence). This sample was included in a study of ipilimumab plus nivolumab after autologous stem cell transplantation. Profiling relied on immunoSEQ multiplex PCR, and the TCRdb table lists in-frame clones only, not all of them. The sample lists tens of thousands of clones, about 83% seen once, with around 2% in the top ten. Ipilimumab, 1 mg/kg, started 14 to 28 days after autologous transplant. Broader study findings: Per the authors, repertoire, Treg and microbiota data justify further study.

The receptor's source is a male donor with diffuse large B-cell lymphoma. The J gene is TRBJ2-6, the V gene TRBV5-5; D gene uncertain. Sample: PBMCs, taken in a trial of ipilimumab plus nivolumab as post-transplant consolidation. CDR3 sequence: CASSFGGANVLTF. The DNA for the CDR3 is TGTGCCAGCAGCTTCGGTGGGGCCAACGTCCTGACTTTC.